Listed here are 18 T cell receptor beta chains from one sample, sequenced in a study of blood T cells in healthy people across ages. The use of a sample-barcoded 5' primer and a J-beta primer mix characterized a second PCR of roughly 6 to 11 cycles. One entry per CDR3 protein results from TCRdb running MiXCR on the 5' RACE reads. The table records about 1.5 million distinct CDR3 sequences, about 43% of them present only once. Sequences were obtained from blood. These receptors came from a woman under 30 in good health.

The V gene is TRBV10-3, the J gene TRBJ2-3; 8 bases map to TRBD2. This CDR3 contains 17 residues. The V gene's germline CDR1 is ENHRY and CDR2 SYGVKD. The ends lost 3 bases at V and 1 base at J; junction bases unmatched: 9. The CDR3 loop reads CAISDYGGGRGTDTQYF. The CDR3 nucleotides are TGTGCCATCAGTGATTACGGGGGGGGCCGGGGCACAGATACGCAGTATTTT.

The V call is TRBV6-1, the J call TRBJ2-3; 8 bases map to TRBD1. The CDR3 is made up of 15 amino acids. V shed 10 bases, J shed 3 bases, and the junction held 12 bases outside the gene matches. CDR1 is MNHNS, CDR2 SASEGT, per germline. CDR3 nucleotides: TGTGCCACCGGGGGTGGACAGGGTCGGACAGATACGCAGTATTTT. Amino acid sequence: CATGGGQGRTDTQYF.

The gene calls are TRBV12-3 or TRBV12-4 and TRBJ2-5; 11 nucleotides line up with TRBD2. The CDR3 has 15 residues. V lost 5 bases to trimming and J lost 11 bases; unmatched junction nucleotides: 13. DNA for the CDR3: TGTGCCAGCAGTCGACTAGCGGGAATGGCGGGTGAGCAGTACTTC. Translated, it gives CASSRLAGMAGEQYF.

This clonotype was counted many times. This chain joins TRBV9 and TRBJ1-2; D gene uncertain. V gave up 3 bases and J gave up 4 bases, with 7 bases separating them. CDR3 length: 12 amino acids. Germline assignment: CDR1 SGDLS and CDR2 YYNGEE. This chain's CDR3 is CASSAQSYGYTF. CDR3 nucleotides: TGTGCCAGCAGCGCGCAGAGCTATGGCTACACCTTC.

The CDR3 reads CASSQEGTGANQPQHF. The CDR3 DNA reads TGCGCCAGCAGCCAAGAAGGGACAGGCGCCAATCAGCCCCAGCATTTT. The rearrangement links TRBV4-1 to TRBJ1-5, with 8 bases matching TRBD1. The CDR3 spans 16 residues. Germline-derived CDR1 and CDR2 are MGHRA and YSYEKL. Trimming removed 0 bases from V and 3 bases from J; junction bases left unmatched: 4.

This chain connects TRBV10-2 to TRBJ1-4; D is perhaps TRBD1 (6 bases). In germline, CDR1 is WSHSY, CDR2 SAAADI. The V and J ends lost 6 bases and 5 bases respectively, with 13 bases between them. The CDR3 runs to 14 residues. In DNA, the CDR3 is TGCGCCAGCAGCCGTGGGGGCGAGAATGAAAAACTGTTTTTT. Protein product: CASSRGGENEKLFF.

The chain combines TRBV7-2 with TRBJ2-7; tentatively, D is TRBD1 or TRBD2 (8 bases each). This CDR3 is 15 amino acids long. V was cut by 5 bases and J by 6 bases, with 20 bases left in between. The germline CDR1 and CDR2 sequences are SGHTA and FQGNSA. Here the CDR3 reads CASSPQGAGGGEQYF. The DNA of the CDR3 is TGTGCCAGCAGCCCGCAGGGGGCGGGAGGCGGCGAGCAGTACTTC.

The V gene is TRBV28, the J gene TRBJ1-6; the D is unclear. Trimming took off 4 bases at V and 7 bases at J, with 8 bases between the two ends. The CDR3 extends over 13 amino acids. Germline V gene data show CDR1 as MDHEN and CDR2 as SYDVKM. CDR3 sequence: CASSSTINSPLHF. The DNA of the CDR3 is TGTGCCAGCAGTTCCACGATAAATTCACCCCTCCACTTT.

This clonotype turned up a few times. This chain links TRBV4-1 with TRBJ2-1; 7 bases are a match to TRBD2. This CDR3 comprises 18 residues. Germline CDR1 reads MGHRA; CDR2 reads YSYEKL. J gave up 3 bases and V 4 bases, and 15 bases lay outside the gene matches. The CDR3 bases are TGCGCCAGCAGCCTTTCTAGCTCAGTGGGACTAAGCTACAATGAGCAGTTCTTC. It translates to CASSLSSSVGLSYNEQFF.

Written as DNA, the CDR3 is TGCAGTGCGGGCCTAGCGGTTCAAGAGACCCAGTACTTC. It codes for CSAGLAVQETQYF. The J gene is TRBJ2-5, the V gene TRBV20-1, with TRBD2 matching 7 bases. Germline CDR1 and CDR2: DFQATT and SNEGSKA (reference sequence). CDR3 length: 13 residues. With 6 bases clipped from V and 2 bases from J, the junction kept 6 bases outside the gene matches.

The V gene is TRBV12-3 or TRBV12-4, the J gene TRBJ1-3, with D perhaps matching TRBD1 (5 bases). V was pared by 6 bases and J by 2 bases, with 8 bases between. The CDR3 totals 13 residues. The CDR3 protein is CASRPTAGNTIYF. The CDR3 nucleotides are TGTGCCAGCAGACCGACAGCTGGAAACACCATATATTTT.

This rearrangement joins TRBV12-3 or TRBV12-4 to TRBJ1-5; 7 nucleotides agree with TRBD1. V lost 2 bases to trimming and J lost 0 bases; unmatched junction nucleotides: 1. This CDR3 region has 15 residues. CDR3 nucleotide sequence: TGTGCCAGCAGTTTATGGGACAGTAGCAATCAGCCCCAGCATTTT. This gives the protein CASSLWDSSNQPQHF.

The CDR3 region has the DNA TGTGCTAGTGGGCAGACAGGGCGCCATGAAGCTTTCTTT. The encoded protein is CASGQTGRHEAFF. The rearrangement links TRBV12-5 to TRBJ1-1; 7 nucleotides agree with TRBD1. V was pared by 6 bases and J by 7 bases, with 8 bases of the junction left unmatched. CDR1 is LGHNT and CDR2 is FRNRAP in the germline V gene. CDR3 length equals 13 residues.

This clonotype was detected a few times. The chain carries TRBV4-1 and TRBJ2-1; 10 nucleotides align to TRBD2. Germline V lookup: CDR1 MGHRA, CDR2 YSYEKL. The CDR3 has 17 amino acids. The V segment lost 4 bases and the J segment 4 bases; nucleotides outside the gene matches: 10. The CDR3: CASSPTQAGGPYNEQFF. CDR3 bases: TGCGCCAGCAGCCCAACCCAAGCGGGAGGGCCGTACAATGAGCAGTTCTTC.

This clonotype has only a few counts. CDR3 nucleotides: TGTGCCAGCAGCTTAAAGTGGGGGGGCAATCAGCCCCAGCATTTT. Translating gives CASSLKWGGNQPQHF. The chain has TRBV7-2 and TRBJ1-5; D possibly corresponds to TRBD1 (5 bases). Germline V gene lookup returns CDR1 SGHTA and CDR2 FQGNSA. CDR3 size: 15 residues. Deletions cut 2 bases from V and 2 bases from J, with 10 bases between.

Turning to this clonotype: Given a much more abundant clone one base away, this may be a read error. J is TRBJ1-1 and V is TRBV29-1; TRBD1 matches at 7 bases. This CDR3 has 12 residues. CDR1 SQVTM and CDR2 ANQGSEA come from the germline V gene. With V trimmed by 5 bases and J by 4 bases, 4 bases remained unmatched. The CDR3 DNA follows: TGCAGCGTTCGGCCAGGGGGCACTGAAGCTTTCTTT. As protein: CSVRPGGTEAFF.

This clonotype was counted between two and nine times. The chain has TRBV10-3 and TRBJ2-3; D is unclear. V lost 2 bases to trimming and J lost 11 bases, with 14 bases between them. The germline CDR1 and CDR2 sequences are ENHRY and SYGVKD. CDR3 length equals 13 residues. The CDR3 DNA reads TGTGCCATCAGTGAGGGTTACCAACCGGGGCAGTATTTT. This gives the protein CAISEGYQPGQYF.

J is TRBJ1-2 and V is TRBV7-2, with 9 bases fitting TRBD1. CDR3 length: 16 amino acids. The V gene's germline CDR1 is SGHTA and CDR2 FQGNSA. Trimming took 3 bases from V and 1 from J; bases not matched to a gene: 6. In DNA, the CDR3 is TGTGCCAGCAGCTTTCTTAGACAGGGGGATAACTATGGCTACACCTTC. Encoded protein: CASSFLRQGDNYGYTF.